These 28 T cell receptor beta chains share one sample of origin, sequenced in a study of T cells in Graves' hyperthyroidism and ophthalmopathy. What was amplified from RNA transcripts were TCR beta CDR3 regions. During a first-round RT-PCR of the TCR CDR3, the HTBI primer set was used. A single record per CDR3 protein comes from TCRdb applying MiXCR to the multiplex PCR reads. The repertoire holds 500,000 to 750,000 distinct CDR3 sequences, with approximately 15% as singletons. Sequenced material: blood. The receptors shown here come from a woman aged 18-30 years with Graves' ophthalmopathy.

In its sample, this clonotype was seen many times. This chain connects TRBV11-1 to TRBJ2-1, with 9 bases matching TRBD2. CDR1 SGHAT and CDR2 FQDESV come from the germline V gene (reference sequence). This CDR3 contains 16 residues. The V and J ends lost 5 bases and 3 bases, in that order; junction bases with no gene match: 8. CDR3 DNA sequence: TGTGCCAGCAGCCAGACGGTAGCGGGAGTCTACAATGAGCAGTTCTTC. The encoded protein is CASSQTVAGVYNEQFF.

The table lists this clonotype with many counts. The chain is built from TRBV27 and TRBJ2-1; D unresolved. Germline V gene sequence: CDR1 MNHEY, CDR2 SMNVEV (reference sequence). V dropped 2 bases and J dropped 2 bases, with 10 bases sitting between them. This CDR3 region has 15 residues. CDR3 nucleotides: TGTGCCAGCAGTTTAACGGCAGTCCCCTACAATGAGCAGTTCTTC. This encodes CASSLTAVPYNEQFF.

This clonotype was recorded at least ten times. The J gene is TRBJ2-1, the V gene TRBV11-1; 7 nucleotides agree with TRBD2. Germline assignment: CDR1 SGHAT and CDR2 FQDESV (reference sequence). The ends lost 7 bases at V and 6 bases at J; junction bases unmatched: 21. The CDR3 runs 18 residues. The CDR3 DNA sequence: TGTGCCAGCAACCCTAGGGTCGGGGGAGGGCCTGGGGTCAATGAGCAGTTCTTC. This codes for CASNPRVGGGPGVNEQFF.

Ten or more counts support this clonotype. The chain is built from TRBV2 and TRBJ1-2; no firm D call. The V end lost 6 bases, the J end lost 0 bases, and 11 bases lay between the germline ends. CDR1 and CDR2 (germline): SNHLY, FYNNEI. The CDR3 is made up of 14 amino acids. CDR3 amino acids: CASRVGSSNYGYTF. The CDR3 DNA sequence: TGTGCCAGCAGGGTGGGGAGCTCTAACTATGGCTACACCTTC.

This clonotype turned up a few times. CDR3 bases: TGTGCCAGCAGTTTAATGGGTATTTACACCGGGGAGCTGTTTTTT. Its protein is CASSLMGIYTGELFF. The chain has TRBV28 and TRBJ2-2; D is undetermined. Germline CDR1 is MDHEN and CDR2 is SYDVKM. Trimming took 2 bases from V and 3 from J, leaving 10 bases between them. The CDR3 loop spans 15 amino acids.

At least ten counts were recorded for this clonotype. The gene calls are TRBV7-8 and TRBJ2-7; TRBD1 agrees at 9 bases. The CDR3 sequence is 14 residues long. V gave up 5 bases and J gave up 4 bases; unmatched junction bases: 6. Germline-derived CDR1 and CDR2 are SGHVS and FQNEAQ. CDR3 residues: CASSAGTGRYEQYF. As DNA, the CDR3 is TGTGCCAGCAGCGCCGGGACAGGGAGGTACGAGCAGTACTTC.

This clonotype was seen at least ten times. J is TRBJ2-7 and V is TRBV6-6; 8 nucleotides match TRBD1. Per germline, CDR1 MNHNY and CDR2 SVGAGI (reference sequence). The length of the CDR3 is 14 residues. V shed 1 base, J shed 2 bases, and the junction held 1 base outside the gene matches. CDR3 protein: CASSYLGQAYEQYF. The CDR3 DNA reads TGTGCCAGCAGTTACTTGGGACAGGCCTACGAGCAGTACTTC.

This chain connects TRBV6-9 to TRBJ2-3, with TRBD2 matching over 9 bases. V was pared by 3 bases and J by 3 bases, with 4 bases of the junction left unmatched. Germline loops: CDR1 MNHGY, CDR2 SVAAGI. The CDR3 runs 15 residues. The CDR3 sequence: CASSYQGLATDTQYF. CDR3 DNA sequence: TGTGCCAGCAGTTACCAAGGACTAGCGACAGATACGCAGTATTTT.

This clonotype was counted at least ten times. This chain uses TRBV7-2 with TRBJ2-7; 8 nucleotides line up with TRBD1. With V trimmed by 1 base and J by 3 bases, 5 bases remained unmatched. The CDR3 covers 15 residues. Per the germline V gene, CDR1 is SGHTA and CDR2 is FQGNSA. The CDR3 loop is CASSLEPTGGYEQYF. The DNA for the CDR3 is TGTGCCAGCAGCTTAGAGCCAACAGGGGGCTACGAGCAGTACTTC.

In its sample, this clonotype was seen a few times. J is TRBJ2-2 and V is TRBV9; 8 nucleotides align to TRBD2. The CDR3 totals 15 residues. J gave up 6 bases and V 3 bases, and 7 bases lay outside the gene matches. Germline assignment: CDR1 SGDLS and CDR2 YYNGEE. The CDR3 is CASSAGGGAAGELFF. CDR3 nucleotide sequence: TGTGCCAGCAGCGCGGGGGGGGGGGCGGCCGGGGAGCTGTTTTTT.

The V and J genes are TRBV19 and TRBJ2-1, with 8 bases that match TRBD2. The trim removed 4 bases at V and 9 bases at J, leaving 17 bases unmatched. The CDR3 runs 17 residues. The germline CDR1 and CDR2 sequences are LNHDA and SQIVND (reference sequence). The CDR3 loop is CASSRTPGGRETGEQFF. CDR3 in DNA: TGTGCCAGTAGTAGGACCCCGGGGGGGAGGGAGACGGGTGAGCAGTTCTTC.

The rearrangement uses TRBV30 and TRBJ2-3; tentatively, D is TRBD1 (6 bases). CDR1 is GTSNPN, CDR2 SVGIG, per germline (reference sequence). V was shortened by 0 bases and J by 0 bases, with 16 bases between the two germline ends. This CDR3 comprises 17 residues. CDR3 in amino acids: CAWSVRWGLASTDTQYF. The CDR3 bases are TGTGCCTGGAGTGTACGGTGGGGGCTCGCTAGCACAGATACGCAGTATTTT.

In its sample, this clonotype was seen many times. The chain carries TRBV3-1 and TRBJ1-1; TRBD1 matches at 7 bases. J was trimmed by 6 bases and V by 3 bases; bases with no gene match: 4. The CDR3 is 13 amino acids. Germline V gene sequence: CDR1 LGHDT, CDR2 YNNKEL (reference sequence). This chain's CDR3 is CASSHTTGSEAFF. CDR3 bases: TGTGCCAGCAGCCACACGACAGGGTCTGAAGCTTTCTTT.

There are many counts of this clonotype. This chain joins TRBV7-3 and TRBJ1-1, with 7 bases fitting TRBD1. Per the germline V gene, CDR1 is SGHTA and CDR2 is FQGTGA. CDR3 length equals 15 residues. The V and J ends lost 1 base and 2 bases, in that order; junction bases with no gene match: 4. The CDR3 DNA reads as TGTGCCAGCAGCTTAATCGGGACAGCCAACACTGAAGCTTTCTTT. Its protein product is CASSLIGTANTEAFF. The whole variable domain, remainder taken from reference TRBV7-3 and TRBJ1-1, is GAGVSQTPSNKVTEKGKYVELRCDPISGHTALYWYRQSLGQGPEFLIYFQGTGAADDSGLPNDRFFAVRPEGSVSTLKIQRTERGDSAVYLCASSLIGTANTEAFFGQGTRLTVV.

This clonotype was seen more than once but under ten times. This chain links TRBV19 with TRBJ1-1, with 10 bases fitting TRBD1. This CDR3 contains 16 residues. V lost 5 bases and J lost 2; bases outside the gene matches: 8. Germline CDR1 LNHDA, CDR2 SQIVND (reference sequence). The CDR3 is CASSGTGQGSNTEAFF. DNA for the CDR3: TGTGCCAGTAGTGGGACGGGACAGGGGAGTAACACTGAAGCTTTCTTT.

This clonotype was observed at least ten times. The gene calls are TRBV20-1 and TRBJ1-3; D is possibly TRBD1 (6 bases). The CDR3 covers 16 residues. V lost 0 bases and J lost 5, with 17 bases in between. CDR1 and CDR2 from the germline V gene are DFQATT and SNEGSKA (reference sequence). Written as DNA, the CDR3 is TGCAGTGCTAGAGATCGTTCTCGGACAGAACGAAACACCATATATTTT. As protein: CSARDRSRTERNTIYF.

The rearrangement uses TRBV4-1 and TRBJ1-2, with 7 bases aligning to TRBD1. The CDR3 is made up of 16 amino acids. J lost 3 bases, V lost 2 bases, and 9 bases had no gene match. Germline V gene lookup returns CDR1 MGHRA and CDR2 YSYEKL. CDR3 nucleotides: TGCGCCAGCAGCCAACCAAACAGGGGTAAGGACTATGGCTACACCTTC. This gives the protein CASSQPNRGKDYGYTF.

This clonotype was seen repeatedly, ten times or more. CDR3 protein: CASSAGQGSSPLHF. The CDR3 nucleotides read TGTGCCAGCAGCGCGGGACAGGGTAGTTCACCCCTCCACTTT. This chain links TRBV7-2 with TRBJ1-6; 9 bases are a match to TRBD1. CDR3 length equals 14 residues. Germline V gives CDR1 SGHTA, CDR2 FQGNSA. Trimming cost V 5 bases and J 9 bases; bases outside gene matches: 5. The full variable domain, completed using reference TRBV7-2 and TRBJ1-6, is GAGVSQSPSNKVTEKGKDVELRCDPISGHTALYWYRQSLGQGLEFLIYFQGNSAPDKSGLPSDRFSAERTGGSVSTLTIQRTQQEDSAVYLCASSAGQGSSPLHFGNGTRLTVT.

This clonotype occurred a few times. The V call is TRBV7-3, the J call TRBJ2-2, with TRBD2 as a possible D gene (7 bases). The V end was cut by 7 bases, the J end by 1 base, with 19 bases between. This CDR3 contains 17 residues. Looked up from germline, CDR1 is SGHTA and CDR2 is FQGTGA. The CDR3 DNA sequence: TGTGCCAGCATCCCGGGCGGGGGCAGGAAGAACACCGGGGAGCTGTTTTTT. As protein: CASIPGGGRKNTGELFF. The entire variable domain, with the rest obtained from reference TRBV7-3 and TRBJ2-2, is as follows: GAGVSQTPSNKVTEKGKYVELRCDPISGHTALYWYRQSLGQGPEFLIYFQGTGAADDSGLPNDRFFAVRPEGSVSTLKIQRTERGDSAVYLCASIPGGGRKNTGELFFGEGSRLTVL.

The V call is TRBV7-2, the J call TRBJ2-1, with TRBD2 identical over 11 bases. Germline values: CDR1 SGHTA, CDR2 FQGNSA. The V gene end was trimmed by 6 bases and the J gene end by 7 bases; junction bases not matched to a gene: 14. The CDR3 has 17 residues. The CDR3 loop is CASRGKGSGRARNEQFF. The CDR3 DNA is TGTGCCAGCAGAGGTAAAGGTAGCGGGAGGGCCCGGAATGAGCAGTTCTTC. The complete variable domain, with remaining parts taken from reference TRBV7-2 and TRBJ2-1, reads GAGVSQSPSNKVTEKGKDVELRCDPISGHTALYWYRQSLGQGLEFLIYFQGNSAPDKSGLPSDRFSAERTGGSVSTLTIQRTQQEDSAVYLCASRGKGSGRARNEQFFGPGTRLTVL.

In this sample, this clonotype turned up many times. Written as DNA, the CDR3 is TGTGCCAGCAGTTTATGGGGACTAGCGTCAGAGACCCAGTACTTC. It specifies CASSLWGLASETQYF. V is TRBV27 and J is TRBJ2-5, with TRBD2 matching over 10 bases. This CDR3 region has 15 residues. CDR1 and CDR2 from the germline V gene are MNHEY and SMNVEV (reference sequence). V lost 1 base, J lost 4 bases, and 3 bases stayed unmatched.

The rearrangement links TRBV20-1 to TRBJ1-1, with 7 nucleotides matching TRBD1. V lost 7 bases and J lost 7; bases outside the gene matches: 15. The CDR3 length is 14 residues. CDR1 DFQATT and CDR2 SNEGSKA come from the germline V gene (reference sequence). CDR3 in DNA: TGCAGTGGAGCGAGGACAGGCCCCCATCGTGAAGCTTTCTTT. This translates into CSGARTGPHREAFF.

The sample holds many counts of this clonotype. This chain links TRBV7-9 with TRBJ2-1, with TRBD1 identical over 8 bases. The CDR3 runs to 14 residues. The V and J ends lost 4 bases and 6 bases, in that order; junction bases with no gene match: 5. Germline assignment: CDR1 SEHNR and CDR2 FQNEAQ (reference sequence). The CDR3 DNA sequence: TGTGCCAGCAGCTCACCTACAGGGGGCAATGAGCAGTTCTTC. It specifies CASSSPTGGNEQFF.

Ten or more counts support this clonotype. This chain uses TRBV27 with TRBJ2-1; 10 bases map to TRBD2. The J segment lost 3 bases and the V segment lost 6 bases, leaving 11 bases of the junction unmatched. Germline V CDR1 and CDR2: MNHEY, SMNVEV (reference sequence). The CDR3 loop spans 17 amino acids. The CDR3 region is CASSPPSLAGDYNEQFF. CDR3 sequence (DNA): TGTGCCAGCAGCCCCCCGAGTCTAGCGGGGGACTACAATGAGCAGTTCTTC.

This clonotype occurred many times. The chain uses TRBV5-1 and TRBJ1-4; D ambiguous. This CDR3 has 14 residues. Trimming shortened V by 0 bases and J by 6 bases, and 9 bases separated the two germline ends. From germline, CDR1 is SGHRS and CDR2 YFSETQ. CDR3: CASSLERPDEKLFF. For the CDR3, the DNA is TGCGCCAGCAGCTTGGAACGACCGGATGAAAAACTGTTTTTT. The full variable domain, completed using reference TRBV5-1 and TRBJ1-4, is KAGVTQTPRYLIKTRGQQVTLSCSPISGHRSVSWYQQTPGQGLQFLFEYFSETQRNKGNFPGRFSGRQFSNSRSEMNVSTLELGDSALYLCASSLERPDEKLFFGSGTQLSVL.

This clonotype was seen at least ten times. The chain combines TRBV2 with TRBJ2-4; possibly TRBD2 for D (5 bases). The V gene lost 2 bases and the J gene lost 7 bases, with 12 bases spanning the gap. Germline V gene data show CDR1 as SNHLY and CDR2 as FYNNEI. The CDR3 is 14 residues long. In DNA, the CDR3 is TGTGCCAGCAGTGAAACTAGTCAAGGGAACATTCAGTACTTC. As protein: CASSETSQGNIQYF. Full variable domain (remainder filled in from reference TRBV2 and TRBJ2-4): EPEVTQTPSHQVTQMGQEVILRCVPISNHLYFYWYRQILGQKVEFLVSFYNNEISEKSEIFDDQFSVERPDGSNFTLKIRSTKLEDSAMYFCASSETSQGNIQYFGAGTRLSVL.

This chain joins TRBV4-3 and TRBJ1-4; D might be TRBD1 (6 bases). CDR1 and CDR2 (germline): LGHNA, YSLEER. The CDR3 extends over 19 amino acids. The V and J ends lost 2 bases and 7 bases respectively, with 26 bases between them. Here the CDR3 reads CASSQPRGGGPTPLEKLFF. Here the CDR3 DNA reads TGCGCCAGCAGCCAACCCCGAGGGGGAGGGCCAACGCCTCTTGAAAAACTGTTTTTT.

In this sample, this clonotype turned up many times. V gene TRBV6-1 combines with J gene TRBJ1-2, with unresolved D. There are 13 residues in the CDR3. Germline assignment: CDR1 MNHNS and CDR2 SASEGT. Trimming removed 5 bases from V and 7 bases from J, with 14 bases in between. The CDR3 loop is CASSYSLTRGYTF. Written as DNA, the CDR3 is TGTGCCAGCAGTTACTCCCTGACCCGTGGCTACACCTTC.